This TCR beta chain was identified in a study of a mutant IDH1 vaccine in newly diagnosed glioma. Whole-study context: The vaccination schedule gave patients eight doses in weeks 1, 3, 5, 7, 11, 15, 19 and 23. Before enrollment, the patients had been treated with radiotherapy alone, temozolomide alone, or both together. Most of them had received both. Study conclusions and caveats: The occurrence of vaccine-induced immune responses was seen in over 90% of patients.

The CDR3 is 15 residues long. V was cut by 0 bases and J by 2 bases, with 11 bases left in between. From germline, CDR1 is LNHNV and CDR2 YYDKDF (reference sequence). Time point of the sample: week 11, during vaccination. What each vaccine dose contained was 300 ug of mutant IDH1 20-mer peptide, accompanied by topical imiquimod. In every donor, the tumor was a new WHO grade 3 or 4 IDH1-mutant, ATRX-lost astrocytoma. This clone was seen a single time. Its specificity is unknown. The protocol was immunoSEQ multiplex PCR, while the TCRdb copy is restricted to in-frame clones and leaves out a portion. The sample consists of 110,000 or so clones, 85% to 90% of them appearing once.

V and J are TRBV15 and TRBJ2-7; D not resolved. This receptor was taken from a woman aged 50 to 60 with glioma. The source material was PBMCs, sampled from a glioma patient whose treatment included an IDH1 peptide vaccine. CDR3 in amino acids: CATSRDARRAYEQYF. CDR3 in DNA: TGTGCCACCAGCAGAGATGCTCGGAGAGCCTACGAGCAGTACTTC.